This TCR beta chain stems from a study of CD8 T cells in ankylosing spondylitis. TCRdb re-called the 5' RACE reads with MiXCR, one entry per CDR3 protein. The sample includes about 100,000 distinct CDR3 sequences, 8.8% of them seen just once. This CDR3 comprises 14 residues. Trimming left V 4 bases short and J 3 bases short, with 9 bases between. Germline CDR1 and CDR2: SNHLY and FYNNEI. This clonotype was recorded at least ten times. As yet, its antigen is unknown. Notes on the study in general: Apparently characteristic of ankylosing spondylitis blood was a TCR beta motif (about 8 highly homologous variants).

Sequencing used blood, either unsorted or a sorted T cell fraction (not recorded which). The chain combines TRBV2 with TRBJ1-4; D call uncertain. This receptor was identified in a male donor with ankylosing spondylitis or in good health (not recorded which). The CDR3 region is CASSGPASNEKLFF. The CDR3 region has the DNA TGTGCCAGCAGTGGTCCGGCCTCTAATGAAAAACTGTTTTTT.